This T cell receptor beta chain was recovered during a study of blood T cell repertoires in COVID-19. Study information: T cells, B-cell-depleted T cells, or PBMCs provided the cDNA or gDNA that served as material.

Per the original data handling: Amplifying reference gene primers gave estimates of nucleated cell counts. Measured with immunoSEQ multiplex PCR; TCRdb has only the in-frame clones, and not every one. V, J and clone size reflect that table, while D and trimming were determined from the DNA. The sample yields roughly 150,000 clones, roughly 86% seen once. Seattle's cohort entered during active infection and was followed longitudinally. This clone was detected once. The sequencing input was peripheral blood. The TCR was taken from an elderly woman with COVID-19, enrolled during active disease.

CDR3 protein: CASSVLAGGGANVLTF. The CDR3, as DNA: TGTGCCAGCAGCGTTCTAGCGGGAGGTGGGGCCAACGTCCTGACTTTC. V is TRBV9 and J is TRBJ2-6; the match to TRBD2 covers 11 bases. The CDR3 extends over 16 amino acids. Unmatched junction bases numbered 1, after V lost 2 bases and J lost 3 bases. Germline V gives CDR1 SGDLS, CDR2 YYNGEE.